These 10 T cell receptor beta chains were sequenced from one sample in a study of T cells expressing NK-cell markers. TCRdb reanalyzed the 5' RACE reads and collapses them to one entry per CDR3 protein, without DNA. In all, the sample yields about 380,000 distinct CDR3 sequences. Sample: blood T cells: a sorted CD56 or NKG2C T cell subset, CD4+ or CD8+ T cells, or bulk PBMC T cells (not recorded which). The receptors shown here come from a man aged 18-70 years in good health.

This CDR3 reads CASSPSGGAIGIQYF. The chain uses TRBV12-3 or TRBV12-4 and TRBJ2-4; TCRdb names TRBD1, which stays unverified in the absence of DNA. The CDR3 consists of 15 residues.

The chain joins TRBV24-1 to TRBJ1-2. This CDR3 is 16 amino acids long. Germline CDR1 KGHDR, CDR2 SFDVKD. This CDR3 is CATSDLPETPNYGYTF.

This chain connects TRBV11-1 to TRBJ2-1; TCRdb gives TRBD1 as the D gene, but with no DNA this cannot be confirmed. This CDR3 region has 19 residues. Germline lookup yields CDR1 SGHAT and CDR2 FQDESV (reference sequence). The chain's CDR3 is CASSFTTYRDLKERNEQFF.

J is TRBJ1-5 and V is TRBV5-1. This CDR3 has 13 residues. Germline V CDR1 and CDR2: SGHRS, YFSETQ. The CDR3 sequence: CASSLRGGPPQHF. The whole variable domain, filled in from reference TRBV5-1 and TRBJ1-5, reads KAGVTQTPRYLIKTRGQQVTLSCSPISGHRSVSWYQQTPGQGLQFLFEYFSETQRNKGNFPGRFSGRQFSNSRSEMNVSTLELGDSALYLCASSLRGGPPQHFGDGTRLSIL.

The J gene is TRBJ2-2, the V gene TRBV5-1. The CDR3 extends over 16 amino acids. The germline CDR1 and CDR2 sequences are SGHRS and YFSETQ. CDR3 sequence reads: CASSLAKGVDTGELFF.

The chain recombines TRBV2 with TRBJ1-4; the D call from TCRdb, TRBD1, cannot be confirmed without DNA. CDR1 is SNHLY and CDR2 is FYNNEI in the germline V gene. This CDR3 has 14 residues. The CDR3 sequence: CASNGGTGREKLFF.

The rearrangement links TRBV12-3 or TRBV12-4 to TRBJ2-1; the TRBD1 assignment by TCRdb is unverifiable without DNA. CDR3 length: 13 amino acids. The CDR3 region is CASSFRLAGVEFF.

CDR3 amino acids: CASNLSGDTQYF. V usage is TRBV12-3 or TRBV12-4 and J usage is TRBJ2-3. The CDR3 is 12 amino acids.

The chain's CDR3 is CASSIGAGGNTHEQYF. This chain connects TRBV19 to TRBJ2-7. Germline loops: CDR1 LNHDA, CDR2 SQIVND (reference sequence). The CDR3 extends over 16 amino acids.

The J gene is TRBJ1-3, the V gene TRBV18. The CDR3 consists of 15 residues. Germline CDR1 and CDR2: KGHSH and LQKENI. Here the CDR3 reads CASSTEYSSGNTIYF.